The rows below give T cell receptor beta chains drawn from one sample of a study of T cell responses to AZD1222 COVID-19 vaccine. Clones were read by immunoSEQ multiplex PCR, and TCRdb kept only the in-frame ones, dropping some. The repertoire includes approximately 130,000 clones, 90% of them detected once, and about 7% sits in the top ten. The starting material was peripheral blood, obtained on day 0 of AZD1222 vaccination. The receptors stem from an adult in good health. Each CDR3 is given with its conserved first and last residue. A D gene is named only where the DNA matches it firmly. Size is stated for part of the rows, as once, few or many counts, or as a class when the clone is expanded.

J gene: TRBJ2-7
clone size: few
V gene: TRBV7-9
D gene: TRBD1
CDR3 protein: CASSRGQGLEQYF
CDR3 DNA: TGTGCCAGCAGCCGGGGACAGGGCCTCGAGCAGTACTTC

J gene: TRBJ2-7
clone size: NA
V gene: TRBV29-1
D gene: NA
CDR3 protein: CSVEDGGAGASYEQYF
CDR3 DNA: TGCAGCGTTGAAGATGGGGGGGCGGGAGCCTCCTACGAGCAGTACTTC

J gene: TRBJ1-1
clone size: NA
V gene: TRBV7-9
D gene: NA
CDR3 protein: CASSSLNEAFF
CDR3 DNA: TGTGCCAGCAGCTCCCTTAATGAAGCTTTCTTT

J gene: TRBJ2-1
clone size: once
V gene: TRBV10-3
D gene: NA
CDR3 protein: CAIRGLTYNEQFF
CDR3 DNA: TGTGCCATCAGAGGACTCACCTACAATGAGCAGTTCTTC

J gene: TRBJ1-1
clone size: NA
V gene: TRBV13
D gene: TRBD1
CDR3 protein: CASSSFRRAGGKQDEAFF
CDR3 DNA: TGTGCCAGCAGCTCCTTTAGGAGGGCAGGGGGCAAACAGGATGAAGCTTTCTTT

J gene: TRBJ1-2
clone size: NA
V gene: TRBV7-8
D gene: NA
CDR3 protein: CASSFQGYSYGYTF
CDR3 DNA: TGTGCCAGCAGCTTCCAGGGCTATAGCTATGGCTACACCTTC

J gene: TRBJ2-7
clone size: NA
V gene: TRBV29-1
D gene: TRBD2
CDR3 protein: CSVAELAGGPVYEQYF
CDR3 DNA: TGCAGCGTTGCCGAACTAGCGGGAGGGCCTGTCTACGAGCAGTACTTC

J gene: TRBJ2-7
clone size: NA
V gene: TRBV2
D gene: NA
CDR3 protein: CASSELRVLGYEQYF
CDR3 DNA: TGTGCCAGCAGTGAACTCAGAGTATTGGGCTACGAGCAGTACTTC

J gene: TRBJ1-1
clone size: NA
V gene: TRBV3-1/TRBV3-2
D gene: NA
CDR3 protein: CASSQVRRLGTEAFF
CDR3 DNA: TGTGCCAGCAGCCAAGTAAGGCGCCTGGGGACTGAAGCTTTCTTT

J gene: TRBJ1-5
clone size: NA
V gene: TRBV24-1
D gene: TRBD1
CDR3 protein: CATSDSGQGGIQPQHF
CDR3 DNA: TGTGCCACCAGTGACTCCGGACAGGGGGGCATTCAGCCCCAGCATTTT

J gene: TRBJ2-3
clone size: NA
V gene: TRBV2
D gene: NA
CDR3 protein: CASSDGQASTDTQYF
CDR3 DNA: TGTGCCAGCAGTGACGGCCAGGCGAGCACAGATACGCAGTATTTT

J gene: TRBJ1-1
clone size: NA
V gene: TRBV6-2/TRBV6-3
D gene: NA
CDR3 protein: CASSKRLTARGEAFF
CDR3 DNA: TGTGCCAGCAGTAAGCGCCTGACAGCCCGGGGTGAAGCTTTCTTT

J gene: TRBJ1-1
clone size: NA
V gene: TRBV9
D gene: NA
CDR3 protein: CASSTYKTGNTEAFF
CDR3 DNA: TGTGCCAGCAGCACCTACAAGACAGGGAACACTGAAGCTTTCTTT

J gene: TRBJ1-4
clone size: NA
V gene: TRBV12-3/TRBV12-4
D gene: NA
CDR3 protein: CASSQGYKKLFF
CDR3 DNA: TGTGCCAGCAGTCAGGGTTACAAAAAACTGTTTTTT

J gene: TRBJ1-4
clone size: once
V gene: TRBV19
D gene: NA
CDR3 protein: CASRRTDPEEKLFF
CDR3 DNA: TGTGCCAGCCGACGAACTGACCCGGAAGAAAAACTGTTTTTT

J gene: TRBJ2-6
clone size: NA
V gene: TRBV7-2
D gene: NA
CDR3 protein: CASSSGANVLTF
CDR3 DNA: TGTGCCAGCAGCTCTGGGGCCAACGTCCTGACTTTC

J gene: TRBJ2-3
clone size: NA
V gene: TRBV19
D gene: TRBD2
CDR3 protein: CASKGTSGADTQYF
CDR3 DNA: TGTGCCAGTAAAGGGACTAGCGGGGCAGATACGCAGTATTTT

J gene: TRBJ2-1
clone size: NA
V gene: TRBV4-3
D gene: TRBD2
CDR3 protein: CASSQGPGLAGDEQFF
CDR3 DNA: TGCGCCAGCAGCCAAGGCCCGGGACTAGCGGGCGATGAGCAGTTCTTC

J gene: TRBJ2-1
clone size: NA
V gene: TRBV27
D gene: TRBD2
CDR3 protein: CASISGSGDNEQFF
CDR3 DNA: TGTGCCAGCATTAGCGGGAGTGGCGACAATGAGCAGTTCTTC

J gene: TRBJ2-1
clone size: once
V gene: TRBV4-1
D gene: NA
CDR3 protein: CASSQEGAELSYNEQFF
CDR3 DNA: TGCGCCAGCAGCCAAGAAGGGGCGGAGCTCTCCTACAATGAGCAGTTCTTC